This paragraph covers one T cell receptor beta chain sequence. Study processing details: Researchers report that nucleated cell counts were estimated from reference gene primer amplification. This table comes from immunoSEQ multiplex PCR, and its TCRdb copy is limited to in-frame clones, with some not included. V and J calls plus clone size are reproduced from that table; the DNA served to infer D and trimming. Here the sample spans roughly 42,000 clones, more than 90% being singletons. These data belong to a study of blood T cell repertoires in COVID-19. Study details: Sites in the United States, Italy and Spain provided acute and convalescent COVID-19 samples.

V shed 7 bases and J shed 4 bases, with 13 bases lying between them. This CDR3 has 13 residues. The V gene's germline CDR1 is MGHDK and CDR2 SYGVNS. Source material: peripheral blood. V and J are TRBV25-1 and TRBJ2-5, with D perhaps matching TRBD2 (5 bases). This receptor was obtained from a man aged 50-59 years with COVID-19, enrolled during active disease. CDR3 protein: CASIPPGSETQYF. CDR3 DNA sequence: TGTGCCAGCATCCCCCCGGGGTCAGAGACCCAGTACTTC.